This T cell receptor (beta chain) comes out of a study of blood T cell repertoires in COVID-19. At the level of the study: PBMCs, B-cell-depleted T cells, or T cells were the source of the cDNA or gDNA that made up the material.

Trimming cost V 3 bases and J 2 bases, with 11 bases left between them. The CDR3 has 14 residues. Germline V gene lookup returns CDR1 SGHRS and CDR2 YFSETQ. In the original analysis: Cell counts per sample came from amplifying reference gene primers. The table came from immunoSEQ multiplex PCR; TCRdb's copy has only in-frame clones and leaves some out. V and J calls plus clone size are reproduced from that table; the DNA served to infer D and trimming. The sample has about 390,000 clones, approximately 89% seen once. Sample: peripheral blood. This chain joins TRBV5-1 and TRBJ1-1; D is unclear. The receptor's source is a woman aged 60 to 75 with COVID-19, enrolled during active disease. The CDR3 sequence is CASSSRGLNTEAFF. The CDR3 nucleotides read TGCGCCAGCAGCTCCCGAGGGCTTAACACTGAAGCTTTCTTT.